These 28 T cell receptor beta chains were sequenced from one sample in a study of blood T cell repertoires in COVID-19. Assay used: immunoSEQ multiplex PCR; TCRdb lists only in-frame clones, some missing. The repertoire holds roughly 250,000 clones, with around 85% as singletons. Sequenced material: peripheral blood. The receptors derive from a middle-aged woman with active or convalescent COVID-19.

CDR3 region: CASRRDRRTEAFF. The CDR3 DNA is TGTGCCAGCAGGAGGGACAGGAGGACTGAAGCTTTCTTT. The rearrangement joins TRBV3-1 (or the pseudogene TRBV3-2) to TRBJ1-1; 8 nucleotides align to TRBD1. Losses at the gene ends were 6 bases for V and 5 bases for J; bases not matched to a gene: 5. There are 13 residues in the CDR3. Germline V gene lookup returns CDR1 LGHDT and CDR2 YNNKEL (reference sequence).

V and J are TRBV2 and TRBJ2-6; D gene unclear. V lost 2 bases and J 0 bases, leaving 5 bases between the germline ends. This CDR3 region has 15 residues. The germline V gene encodes CDR1 SNHLY and CDR2 FYNNEI. The CDR3 reads CASSESNSGANVLTF. The CDR3 bases are TGTGCCAGCAGTGAAAGCAACTCTGGGGCCAACGTCCTGACTTTC. Based on the CDR3 plus reference TRBV2 and TRBJ2-6, the full variable domain is EPEVTQTPSHQVTQMGQEVILRCVPISNHLYFYWYRQILGQKVEFLVSFYNNEISEKSEIFDDQFSVERPDGSNFTLKIRSTKLEDSAMYFCASSESNSGANVLTFGAGSRLTVL.

This clone was recorded a few times. The V gene is TRBV28, the J gene TRBJ2-7, with TRBD1 as a possible D gene (5 bases). The V gene's germline CDR1 is MDHEN and CDR2 SYDVKM. The CDR3 has 13 residues. V lost 7 bases, J lost 2 bases, and 12 bases lay in between. CDR3 DNA: TGTGCCAGCAAAAGCAGGGTGCCCTACGAGCAGTACTTC. Its translation is CASKSRVPYEQYF.

CDR3 residues: CAISVETGGSPLHF. CDR3 DNA: TGTGCCATCAGTGTTGAGACGGGGGGTTCACCCCTCCACTTT. The chain employs TRBV10-3 and TRBJ1-6; tentative D call: TRBD1 (5 bases). The CDR3 is made up of 14 amino acids. V gave up 4 bases and J gave up 9 bases, with 13 bases separating them. Germline CDR1 is ENHRY and CDR2 is SYGVKD.

The J gene is TRBJ2-3, the V gene TRBV19, with a weak D call TRBD2 (5 bases). The germline V gene has CDR1 LNHDA and CDR2 SQIVND (reference sequence). V was shortened by 6 bases and J by 0 bases, with 13 bases between the two germline ends. CDR3 length: 15 residues. CDR3 sequence reads: CASSDGGRSTDTQYF. In DNA form, the CDR3 reads TGTGCCAGTAGCGATGGCGGGCGGAGCACAGATACGCAGTATTTT. The entire variable domain, with the rest obtained from reference TRBV19 and TRBJ2-3, is as follows: DGGITQSPKYLFRKEGQNVTLSCEQNLNHDAMYWYRQDPGQGLRLIYYSQIVNDFQKGDIAEGYSVSREKKESFPLTVTSAQKNPTAFYLCASSDGGRSTDTQYFGPGTRLTVL.

V is TRBV19 and J is TRBJ2-2, with D tentatively TRBD1 (5 bases). Trimming took 9 bases from V and 5 from J, leaving 16 bases between them. The germline V gene encodes CDR1 LNHDA and CDR2 SQIVND (reference sequence). This CDR3 contains 14 residues. CDR3 residues: CASSSQTATGELFF. The CDR3 DNA reads TGTGCCAGCAGTTCCCAGACAGCGACCGGGGAGCTGTTTTTT. Using reference TRBV19 and TRBJ2-2 for the parts outside the CDR3, the full variable domain is DGGITQSPKYLFRKEGQNVTLSCEQNLNHDAMYWYRQDPGQGLRLIYYSQIVNDFQKGDIAEGYSVSREKKESFPLTVTSAQKNPTAFYLCASSSQTATGELFFGEGSRLTVL.

The gene calls are TRBV5-5 and TRBJ2-1, with a possible D match to TRBD2 (5 bases). The V end was cut by 0 bases, the J end by 8 bases, with 15 bases between. This CDR3 spans 15 amino acids. CDR1 and CDR2 (germline): SGHKS, YYEKEE (reference sequence). The CDR3 sequence: CASSLGWRPADEQFF. The CDR3 DNA reads TGTGCCAGCAGCTTGGGTTGGAGGCCCGCGGATGAGCAGTTCTTC.

The chain is built from TRBV7-7 and TRBJ2-2; perhaps TRBD2 as D (6 bases). The CDR3 is made up of 15 amino acids. Trimming stripped 1 base from V and 3 bases from J, with 9 bases between. Looked up from germline, CDR1 is SSHAT and CDR2 is FNYEAQ (reference sequence). This CDR3 reads CASSLDWRDTGELFF. Written as DNA, the CDR3 is TGTGCCAGCAGCTTAGATTGGAGGGACACCGGGGAGCTGTTTTTT.

The gene calls are TRBV28 and TRBJ1-1; a weak D match, TRBD1 (5 bases). Trimming took off 3 bases at V and 7 bases at J, with 12 bases between the two ends. Germline CDR1 is MDHEN and CDR2 is SYDVKM. This CDR3 is built from 13 residues. The CDR3: CASSLTQGYEAFF. The CDR3 DNA reads TGTGCCAGCAGTTTGACGCAGGGATATGAAGCTTTCTTT.

The chain recombines TRBV5-1 with TRBJ1-2, with 9 positions matching TRBD1. This CDR3 spans 16 amino acids. V lost 4 bases to trimming and J lost 2 bases; unmatched junction nucleotides: 9. Germline V gene data show CDR1 as SGHRS and CDR2 as YFSETQ. The CDR3 DNA sequence: TGCGCCAGCAGCCCGGGACAGGGTTTGGGAAACTATGGCTACACCTTC. The encoded protein is CASSPGQGLGNYGYTF.

The gene calls are TRBV29-1 and TRBJ2-6; tentatively, D is TRBD1 (5 bases). Trimming shortened V by 7 bases and J by 1 base, and 8 bases separated the two germline ends. CDR3 size: 13 residues. Germline V gene lookup returns CDR1 SQVTM and CDR2 ANQGSEA. CDR3 nucleotide sequence: TGCAGCGGACAGTTATCTGGGGCCAACGTCCTGACTTTC. Protein sequence: CSGQLSGANVLTF.

This clone has only a few counts. The rearrangement joins TRBV3-1 (or the pseudogene TRBV3-2) to TRBJ1-1; D is possibly TRBD1 (6 bases). Per germline, CDR1 LGHDT and CDR2 YNNKEL (reference sequence). The CDR3 has 14 amino acids. V lost 6 bases and J 1 base, leaving 12 bases between the germline ends. In DNA form, the CDR3 reads TGTGCCAGCAGATTCACGACAGGGAACACTGAAGCTTTCTTT. Protein product: CASRFTTGNTEAFF.

Concerning this clone: In the same sample, other DNA sequences code for this CDR3. The chain employs TRBV7-3 and TRBJ1-1; 9 positions match TRBD1. The germline V gene has CDR1 SGHTA and CDR2 FQGTGA. The CDR3 runs 13 residues. The junction had 2 bases not matched to a gene; V was cut back by 5 bases and J by 4 bases. The CDR3 here is CASSLTGGTEAFF. Written as DNA, the CDR3 is TGTGCCAGCAGCCTGACAGGGGGCACTGAAGCTTTCTTT.

The chain couples TRBV3-1 (or the pseudogene TRBV3-2) to TRBJ2-7, with TRBD2 matching over 14 bases. The CDR3 spans 17 residues. Germline-derived CDR1 and CDR2 are LGHDT and YNNKEL (reference sequence). The ends lost 6 bases at V and 2 bases at J; junction bases unmatched: 9. CDR3 region: CASRSGTSGGQTYEQYF. The DNA for the CDR3 is TGTGCCAGCAGATCCGGGACTAGCGGGGGCCAAACCTACGAGCAGTACTTC.

The J gene is TRBJ1-2, the V gene TRBV15; maybe TRBD1 (6 bases). The CDR3 consists of 14 residues. CDR1 is LNHNV and CDR2 is YYDKDF in the germline V gene (reference sequence). Trimming stripped 1 base from V and 4 bases from J, with 10 bases between. CDR3: CATSRVRGGYGYTF. CDR3 in DNA: TGTGCCACCAGCAGAGTCAGAGGGGGCTATGGCTACACCTTC.

The V and J genes are TRBV24-1 and TRBJ2-2; D perhaps matches TRBD1 (6 bases). V lost 2 bases and J 8 bases, leaving 11 bases between the germline ends. Per germline, CDR1 KGHDR and CDR2 SFDVKD. CDR3 length: 14 amino acids. CDR3 sequence reads: CATSDYRVSGELFF. CDR3 bases: TGTGCCACCAGTGATTACAGGGTATCTGGGGAGCTGTTTTTT.

V and J are TRBV5-5 and TRBJ1-4; D is possibly TRBD1 (5 bases). In germline, CDR1 is SGHKS, CDR2 YYEKEE (reference sequence). The CDR3 totals 15 residues. The V gene lost 0 bases and the J gene lost 4 bases, with 10 bases spanning the gap. The CDR3 region has the DNA TGTGCCAGCAGCTTGGTCAGGGCAGGTAATGAAAAACTGTTTTTT. Its protein is CASSLVRAGNEKLFF. Using reference TRBV5-5 and TRBJ1-4 for the parts outside the CDR3, the full variable domain is DAGVTQSPTHLIKTRGQQVTLRCSPISGHKSVSWYQQVLGQGPQFIFQYYEKEERGRGNFPDRFSARQFPNYSSELNVNALLLGDSALYLCASSLVRAGNEKLFFGSGTQLSVL.

This clone has a handful of counts. The J gene is TRBJ1-2, the V gene TRBV27, with D possibly matching TRBD1 (6 bases). CDR3 length: 15 residues. Per the germline V gene, CDR1 is MNHEY and CDR2 is SMNVEV (reference sequence). With 7 bases removed from V and 8 bases from J, the gap between germline ends came to 23 bases. CDR3 amino acids: CASNPQGGRIGGYTF. CDR3 DNA: TGTGCCAGCAACCCTCAAGGGGGAAGGATAGGCGGCTACACCTTC.

The chain combines TRBV3-1 (or the pseudogene TRBV3-2) with TRBJ2-7; 7 nucleotides agree with TRBD1. Trimming took 3 bases from V and 1 from J; bases not matched to a gene: 0. The CDR3 extends over 13 amino acids. The germline gives CDR1 LGHDT, CDR2 YNNKEL (reference sequence). The CDR3 protein is CASSQGQSYEQYF. The CDR3, as DNA: TGTGCCAGCAGCCAGGGACAGTCCTACGAGCAGTACTTC.

This sequence joins TRBV7-9 and TRBJ2-1; weak D call: TRBD1 (5 bases). Germline CDR1 is SEHNR and CDR2 is FQNEAQ (reference sequence). V shed 3 bases and J shed 9 bases, with 9 bases lying between them. CDR3 length equals 12 residues. Here the CDR3 reads CASSLVGPEQFF. As DNA, the CDR3 is TGTGCCAGCAGCTTGGTGGGGCCTGAGCAGTTCTTC.

This rearrangement joins TRBV3-1 (or the pseudogene TRBV3-2) to TRBJ1-6; tentatively, D is TRBD1 (6 bases). CDR1 and CDR2 from the germline V gene are LGHDT and YNNKEL (reference sequence). Trimming took off 0 bases at V and 9 bases at J, with 9 bases between the two ends. This CDR3 is built from 14 residues. The CDR3 reads CASSQDPQGSPLHF. DNA of the CDR3: TGTGCCAGCAGCCAAGACCCACAGGGTTCACCCCTCCACTTT.

The CDR3 DNA follows: TGTGCCACCTCGGGACTAGCGGGGCCCGAGAACACCGGGGAGCTGTTTTTT. Its translation is CATSGLAGPENTGELFF. V gene TRBV7-9 combines with J gene TRBJ2-2; 13 bases are shared with TRBD2. Germline loops: CDR1 SEHNR, CDR2 FQNEAQ (reference sequence). V lost 10 bases, J lost 1 base, and 9 bases stayed unmatched. The CDR3 has 17 amino acids.

The CDR3 spells CASRRAETQYF. DNA for the CDR3: TGTGCCAGCAGGCGAGCAGAGACCCAGTACTTC. The chain employs TRBV7-2 and TRBJ2-5; D uncertain. CDR1 is SGHTA and CDR2 is FQGNSA in the germline V gene. V lost 6 bases, J lost 4 bases, and 6 bases lay in between. The CDR3 covers 11 residues.

CDR3 DNA sequence: TGTGCTAGTAGGGTGCGGCGGGGAGACAATGAGCAGTTCTTC. Its protein is CASRVRRGDNEQFF. The chain links TRBV12-5 to TRBJ2-1; TRBD2 might be the D (6 bases). The CDR3 runs to 14 residues. Between the trimmed V and J ends, which lost 8 bases and 5 bases, there was a span of 16 bases. Germline loops: CDR1 LGHNT, CDR2 FRNRAP.

This chain joins TRBV5-1 and TRBJ1-4; 7 nucleotides match TRBD1. From germline, CDR1 is SGHRS and CDR2 YFSETQ. V was clipped by 3 bases and J by 5 bases; unmatched bases: 7. The CDR3 is 15 amino acids. CDR3 loop: CASSSGQTKNEKLFF. Here the CDR3 DNA reads TGCGCCAGCAGCTCGGGACAGACCAAAAATGAAAAACTGTTTTTT. The full variable domain, with the rest looked up from reference TRBV5-1 and TRBJ1-4, is KAGVTQTPRYLIKTRGQQVTLSCSPISGHRSVSWYQQTPGQGLQFLFEYFSETQRNKGNFPGRFSGRQFSNSRSEMNVSTLELGDSALYLCASSSGQTKNEKLFFGSGTQLSVL.

This clone has a single count. The V gene is TRBV29-1, the J gene TRBJ1-3; D remains ambiguous. V lost 4 bases and J 0 bases, leaving 4 bases between the germline ends. The CDR3 extends over 12 amino acids. Germline V CDR1 and CDR2: SQVTM, ANQGSEA. The CDR3, as DNA: TGCAGCGTTGTTTACTCTGGAAACACCATATATTTT. Translation: CSVVYSGNTIYF.

The chain recombines TRBV11-2 with TRBJ2-3; 8 bases align to TRBD2. Germline V gene sequence: CDR1 SGHAT, CDR2 FQNNGV. V shed 3 bases, J shed 2 bases, and the junction held 4 bases outside the gene matches. The CDR3 is made up of 15 amino acids. The CDR3 DNA is TGTGCCAGCAGCTTGGGCGGGGGGCTCACAGATACGCAGTATTTT. This gives the protein CASSLGGGLTDTQYF.

This clone was found many times. The identical CDR3 is also encoded by other nucleotide sequences in the sample. The chain has TRBV11-3 and TRBJ2-2, with 8 positions matching TRBD1. Germline V gene lookup returns CDR1 SGHNT and CDR2 YENEEA. The V and J ends lost 5 bases and 1 base, in that order; junction bases with no gene match: 6. The CDR3 runs to 16 residues. In DNA, the CDR3 is TGTGCCAGCAGCCCAATGGGGACAGGGAACACCGGGGAGCTGTTTTTT. This codes for CASSPMGTGNTGELFF.